This T cell receptor (beta chain) was found in a study of cytomegalovirus exposure and HLA in healthy donors. Study-wide context: Around 85 million unique TCRs from HLA-typed donors were held in an early data release. Among the roughly 400 genotyped donors, 81% were placed in the Caucasian-associated ancestry cluster.

Both 60 Vbeta primers and 13 Jbeta primers went into the PCR. Here immunoSEQ multiplex PCR was the method, and the copy in TCRdb shows in-frame clones only, minus some. The table records under 300,000 clones, roughly 86% of them present only once. A note on this clone: Its antigen is not known.

Broader study findings: There were reportedly fewer N-insertions in an Asian-associated ancestry cluster than the roughly 680-donor mean, in a later analysis. HLA allele associations emerged for some 16,000 TCR beta sequences in a later analysis, at 0.05 false discovery rate.

The receptor's source is a woman between 40 and 50 years old in good health and CMV-seropositive. The source material was PBMCs.

The DNA of the CDR3 is TGTGCCAGCAGCTCCCCACTAGCGGGAGGGGCCTACGAGCAGTACTTC. Translating it yields CASSSPLAGGAYEQYF. The chain uses TRBV7-9 and TRBJ2-7; TRBD2 matches at 13 bases. The CDR3 is made up of 16 amino acids. Losses at the gene ends were 4 bases for V and 2 bases for J; bases not matched to a gene: 5. Germline loops: CDR1 SEHNR, CDR2 FQNEAQ (reference sequence).